The 29 T cell receptor beta chains below all came from one sample that was sequenced in a study of graft-versus-host responses after intestinal transplantation. Clones were read by immunoSEQ multiplex PCR, and TCRdb kept only the in-frame ones, dropping some. There are 93,000 or so clones in the sample; over 85% occur only once, and 0.95% to 1.5% lies in the top ten. No antigen has been identified for these receptors. Source: unstimulated CD8+ T cells sorted from spleen or lymph node cells, taken before intestinal transplant. The receptors stem from a human donor who received an intestinal transplant.

The genes are TRBV10-2 and TRBJ1-1; D remains unclear. The CDR3 runs to 14 residues. V dropped 7 bases and J dropped 0 bases, with 12 bases sitting between them. CDR1 and CDR2 from the germline V gene are WSHSY and SAAADI. DNA for the CDR3: TGCGCCAGCATCTCGAACAACCTGAACACTGAAGCTTTCTTT. Its protein product is CASISNNLNTEAFF.

The chain couples TRBV6-5 to TRBJ2-7; TRBD1 matches at 8 bases. The germline CDR1 and CDR2 sequences are MNHEY and SVGAGI. The junction had 4 bases not matched to a gene; V was cut back by 2 bases and J by 4 bases. The CDR3 length is 14 residues. In DNA form, the CDR3 reads TGTGCCAGCAGTTACGGGACAGGACAGTACGAGCAGTACTTC. Translating it yields CASSYGTGQYEQYF.

This chain connects TRBV7-8 to TRBJ1-2, with 11 bases lining up with TRBD1. CDR1 SGHVS and CDR2 FQNEAQ come from the germline V gene. V lost 5 bases and J lost 4; bases outside the gene matches: 15. This CDR3 has 18 residues. CDR3 region: CASSPRLIPGTGGYGYTF. Here the CDR3 DNA reads TGTGCCAGCAGCCCTAGGTTAATCCCCGGGACAGGGGGCTATGGCTACACCTTC.

J is TRBJ2-3 and V is TRBV9; 8 bases map to TRBD2. Germline V gene data show CDR1 as SGDLS and CDR2 as YYNGEE. V lost 0 bases and J lost 3; bases outside the gene matches: 3. This CDR3 is built from 15 residues. Written as DNA, the CDR3 is TGTGCCAGCAGCGTAGAGGGGACTAGTACAGATACGCAGTATTTT. Residues: CASSVEGTSTDTQYF.

This clone was seen a few times. The genes are TRBV19 and TRBJ2-7, with TRBD1 matching over 10 bases. Germline-derived CDR1 and CDR2 are LNHDA and SQIVND (reference sequence). This CDR3 is built from 13 residues. Trimming cost V 6 bases and J 3 bases; bases outside gene matches: 2. This chain's CDR3 is CASSGTGDYEQYF. The CDR3 DNA reads TGTGCCAGTAGCGGGACAGGGGACTACGAGCAGTACTTC.

The gene calls are TRBV19 and TRBJ1-1; D uncertain. Trimming shortened V by 8 bases and J by 4 bases, and 14 bases separated the two germline ends. Germline CDR1 and CDR2: LNHDA and SQIVND (reference sequence). This CDR3 is built from 13 residues. CDR3 nucleotides: TGTGCCAGTTCTTACAGTCCCAGCACTGAAGCTTTCTTT. Amino acids: CASSYSPSTEAFF. Supplemented by reference TRBV19 and TRBJ1-1, the full variable domain reads DGGITQSPKYLFRKEGQNVTLSCEQNLNHDAMYWYRQDPGQGLRLIYYSQIVNDFQKGDIAEGYSVSREKKESFPLTVTSAQKNPTAFYLCASSYSPSTEAFFGQGTRLTVV.

This chain links TRBV10-3 with TRBJ2-5; D gene ambiguous. The DNA end is a closer match to TRBJ2-7, so the J assignment may be wrong. Per the germline V gene, CDR1 is ENHRY and CDR2 is SYGVKD. The CDR3 contains 12 residues. The CDR3 here is CATSGVAYEQYF. The CDR3 nucleotides are TGTGCCACCTCGGGCGTAGCCTACGAGCAGTACTTC.

The chain employs TRBV27 and TRBJ1-1; 7 bases map to TRBD1. J lost 3 bases, V lost 6 bases, and 7 bases had no gene match. Looked up from germline, CDR1 is MNHEY and CDR2 is SMNVEV (reference sequence). The CDR3 totals 14 residues. The CDR3 DNA reads TGTGCCAGCAGCTACAGGGGAGAGCACACTGAAGCTTTCTTT. This codes for CASSYRGEHTEAFF.

The genes are TRBV5-8 and TRBJ1-1, with D possibly TRBD1 on 6 matching bases. V lost 2 bases and J lost 1, with 12 bases in between. Germline CDR1 and CDR2: SGHTS and YDEGEE. The CDR3 has 15 residues. CDR3 loop: CASSFRGAGNTEAFF. In DNA, the CDR3 is TGTGCCAGCAGCTTCCGGGGGGCCGGGAACACTGAAGCTTTCTTT.

CDR3 nucleotides: TGTGCCAGCAGCCTTTATCCGGGACAGTTAACTCTTGGCTATGGCTACACCTTC. As protein: CASSLYPGQLTLGYGYTF. The rearrangement links TRBV11-2 to TRBJ1-2; 7 bases agree with TRBD1. Trimming took 5 bases from V and 4 from J; bases not matched to a gene: 19. Germline V lookup: CDR1 SGHAT, CDR2 FQNNGV. This CDR3 is built from 18 residues.

J is TRBJ2-7 and V is TRBV11-3; 7 positions match TRBD1. Germline V gene lookup returns CDR1 SGHNT and CDR2 YENEEA. The CDR3 runs to 15 residues. V lost 5 bases and J lost 2; bases outside the gene matches: 9. The CDR3, as DNA: TGTGCCAGCAGCCCGCACAGGGGATCACCCTACGAGCAGTACTTC. It specifies CASSPHRGSPYEQYF.

The chain has TRBV4-2 and TRBJ2-4; possible D gene TRBD2, 6 bases. The length of the CDR3 is 17 residues. V shed 0 bases and J shed 8 bases, with 20 bases lying between them. Germline V gene sequence: CDR1 LGHNA, CDR2 YNFKEQ. The DNA for the CDR3 is TGTGCCAGCAGCCAAGATGAGGGACTGGGTGTCTGGGACATTCAGTACTTC. Its protein product is CASSQDEGLGVWDIQYF.

The chain links TRBV5-6 to TRBJ2-1, with 12 bases matching TRBD1. Per germline, CDR1 SGHDT and CDR2 YYEEEE. Unmatched junction bases numbered 7, after V lost 3 bases and J lost 9 bases. The CDR3 runs 15 residues. CDR3 loop: CASSSRDRGPGEQFF. The CDR3 DNA reads as TGTGCCAGCAGCTCCCGGGACAGGGGGCCCGGTGAGCAGTTCTTC.

V and J are TRBV7-9 and TRBJ2-7; D possibly corresponds to TRBD1 (8 bases). V was pared by 4 bases and J by 7 bases, with 20 bases between. CDR1 is SEHNR, CDR2 FQNEAQ, per germline (reference sequence). CDR3 length: 15 residues. For the CDR3, the DNA is TGTGCCAGCAGCTCCCCCGACAGGGGAGGGGGGGAGCAGTACTTC. Amino acids: CASSSPDRGGGEQYF.

The gene calls are TRBV6-1 and TRBJ1-2; no firm D call. CDR1 is MNHNS, CDR2 SASEGT, per germline. The CDR3 consists of 14 residues. V lost 5 bases and J 4 bases, leaving 14 bases between the germline ends. The CDR3 region has the DNA TGTGCCAGCAGTAAACCCAGTGGGTCCTATGGCTACACCTTC. This translates into CASSKPSGSYGYTF.

The V and J genes are TRBV23-1 and TRBJ1-4; D is ambiguous. TRBV23-1 is sorted into the ORF group, with uncertain function. The CDR3 contains 13 residues. V was pared by 3 bases and J by 12 bases, with 14 bases between. CDR3 in DNA: TGCGCCAGCAGTCAGGCCTGCAGGATACAACTGTTTTTT. It translates to CASSQACRIQLFF.

This rearrangement joins TRBV4-2 to TRBJ2-3, with 11 bases lining up with TRBD2. Per the germline V gene, CDR1 is LGHNA and CDR2 is YNFKEQ. V lost 1 base, J lost 4 bases, and 7 bases stayed unmatched. This CDR3 is 17 amino acids long. CDR3 loop: CASSQVVAGGPADTQYF. For the CDR3, the DNA is TGTGCCAGCAGCCAAGTCGTAGCGGGGGGGCCCGCAGATACGCAGTATTTT.

The CDR3 here is CASSLPRQGGLDGYTF. DNA of the CDR3: TGTGCCAGCAGCCTCCCAAGACAGGGTGGACTAGATGGCTACACCTTC. The rearrangement links TRBV5-6 to TRBJ1-2, with TRBD1 matching over 7 bases. CDR1 SGHDT and CDR2 YYEEEE come from the germline V gene. This CDR3 has 16 amino acids. V was clipped by 4 bases and J by 6 bases; unmatched bases: 15.

The V call is TRBV15, the J call TRBJ2-5; the match to TRBD1 covers 7 bases. V was pared by 4 bases and J by 5 bases, with 7 bases of the junction left unmatched. In germline, CDR1 is LNHNV, CDR2 YYDKDF (reference sequence). The CDR3 sequence is 14 residues long. CDR3 nucleotides: TGTGCCACCAGCAACGACAGGGCGTTGGAGACCCAGTACTTC. It specifies CATSNDRALETQYF.

The genes are TRBV11-2 and TRBJ1-6; TRBD1 aligns across 7 bases. The CDR3 is 15 amino acids. V was clipped by 5 bases and J by 8 bases; unmatched bases: 9. Germline loops: CDR1 SGHAT, CDR2 FQNNGV. Here the CDR3 reads CASSPGGTVYSPLHF. The CDR3 DNA reads as TGTGCCAGCAGCCCAGGTGGGACAGTATATTCACCCCTCCACTTT.

The rearrangement uses TRBV11-2 and TRBJ1-6; no definite D call. The germline V gene has CDR1 SGHAT and CDR2 FQNNGV. The length of the CDR3 is 13 residues. Trimming left V 5 bases short and J 7 bases short, with 9 bases between. The CDR3 DNA reads as TGTGCCAGCAGCCGTCCCGTAAATTCACCCCTCCACTTT. Translated, it gives CASSRPVNSPLHF.

The chain's CDR3 is CSVYIAETQYF. In DNA, the CDR3 is TGCAGCGTCTACATCGCCGAGACCCAGTACTTC. The chain recombines TRBV29-1 with TRBJ2-5, with D hard to call. Trimming removed 6 bases from V and 5 bases from J, with 10 bases in between. CDR3 length equals 11 residues. Per germline, CDR1 SQVTM and CDR2 ANQGSEA.

This rearrangement joins TRBV25-1 to TRBJ1-5, with D unclear. The CDR3 spans 14 residues. Trimming took 0 bases from V and 3 from J, leaving 6 bases between them. Germline V gene sequence: CDR1 MGHDK, CDR2 SYGVNS. In nucleotides, the CDR3 is TGTGCCAGCAGTGAATACAGTCACAATCAGCCCCAGCATTTT. Translating gives CASSEYSHNQPQHF.

The chain employs TRBV7-3 and TRBJ2-5, with TRBD2 matching 14 bases. CDR1 and CDR2 (germline): SGHTA, FQGTGA. The trim removed 5 bases at V and 1 base at J, leaving 3 bases unmatched. This CDR3 has 16 amino acids. CDR3 sequence reads: CASSPGTSGGQETQYF. CDR3 sequence (DNA): TGTGCCAGCAGCCCAGGGACTAGCGGGGGCCAAGAGACCCAGTACTTC.

The sample holds one count of this clone. The chain has TRBV7-6 and TRBJ2-1; D unclear. The germline V gene encodes CDR1 SGHVS and CDR2 FNYEAQ. Trimming removed 5 bases at V and 7 bases at J, with 9 bases between. The CDR3 runs 12 residues. This CDR3 reads CASSPTGNEQFF. Written as DNA, the CDR3 is TGTGCCAGCAGCCCGACTGGGAATGAGCAGTTCTTC.

This clone was found once. This rearrangement joins TRBV10-3 to TRBJ2-5; D remains ambiguous. This CDR3 is 12 amino acids long. V lost 8 bases to trimming and J lost 2 bases, with 9 bases between them. CDR1 is ENHRY and CDR2 is SYGVKD in the germline V gene. CDR3 coding DNA: TGTGCCATCGCCCGGAGTCAAGAGACCCAGTACTTC. It translates to CAIARSQETQYF.

This chain connects TRBV5-8 to TRBJ2-7; either TRBD1 or TRBD2 may supply D (6 bases each). The germline V gene has CDR1 SGHTS and CDR2 YDEGEE. This CDR3 has 14 amino acids. V dropped 3 bases and J dropped 3 bases, with 13 bases sitting between them. CDR3 region: CASSWGAGVYEQYF. The CDR3 DNA reads TGTGCCAGCAGCTGGGGGGCAGGAGTCTACGAGCAGTACTTC. The whole variable domain, filled in from reference TRBV5-8 and TRBJ2-7, reads EAGVTQSPTHLIKTRGQQATLRCSPISGHTSVYWYQQALGLGLQFLLWYDEGEERNRGNFPPRFSGRQFPNYSSELNVNALELEDSALYLCASSWGAGVYEQYFGPGTRLTVT.

The V and J genes are TRBV5-6 and TRBJ1-1; D call uncertain. Trimming took off 4 bases at V and 3 bases at J, with 10 bases between the two ends. The CDR3 length is 13 residues. Germline loops: CDR1 SGHDT, CDR2 YYEEEE. The CDR3 spells CASSPRGYTEAFF. The CDR3, as DNA: TGTGCCAGCAGCCCTCGGGGTTACACTGAAGCTTTCTTT.

The chain carries TRBV5-1 and TRBJ2-7; 11 nucleotides align to TRBD1. Germline CDR1 and CDR2: SGHRS and YFSETQ. This CDR3 region has 15 residues. V shed 2 bases, J shed 3 bases, and the junction held 4 bases outside the gene matches. In nucleotides, the CDR3 is TGCGCCAGCAGCTTCGCCGGGACAGGGGGCTACGAGCAGTACTTC. It encodes CASSFAGTGGYEQYF.